This T cell receptor beta chain was sequenced during a study of control samples from healthy donors and cancer patients. Trimming cost V 1 base and J 4 bases, with 7 bases left between them. Germline-derived CDR1 and CDR2 are SGHVS and FQNEAQ. The CDR3 loop spans 13 amino acids. Data came from immunoSEQ multiplex PCR; TCRdb stores just in-frame clones and leaves some out. The sample shows roughly 170,000 clones, 90% to 95% of them seen only once. This receptor was identified in a man younger than 30 in good health. Sequenced material: blood. The chain carries TRBV7-8 and TRBJ1-2; D uncertain. This CDR3 reads CASSLVGSYGYTF. In DNA, the CDR3 is TGTGCCAGCAGCTTAGTCGGGTCCTATGGCTACACCTTC.